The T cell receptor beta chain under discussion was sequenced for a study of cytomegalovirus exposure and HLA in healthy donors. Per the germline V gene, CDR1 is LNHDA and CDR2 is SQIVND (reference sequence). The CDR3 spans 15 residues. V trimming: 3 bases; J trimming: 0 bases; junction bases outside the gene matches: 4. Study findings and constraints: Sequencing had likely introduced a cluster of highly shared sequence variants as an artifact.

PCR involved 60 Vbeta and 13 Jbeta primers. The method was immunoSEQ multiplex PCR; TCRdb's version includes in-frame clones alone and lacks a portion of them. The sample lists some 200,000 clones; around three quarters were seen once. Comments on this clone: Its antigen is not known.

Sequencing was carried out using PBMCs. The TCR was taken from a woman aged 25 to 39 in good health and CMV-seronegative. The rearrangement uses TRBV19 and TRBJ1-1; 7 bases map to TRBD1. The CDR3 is CASSMGGTVNTEAFF. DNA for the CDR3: TGTGCCAGTAGTATGGGCGGGACAGTGAACACTGAAGCTTTCTTT.